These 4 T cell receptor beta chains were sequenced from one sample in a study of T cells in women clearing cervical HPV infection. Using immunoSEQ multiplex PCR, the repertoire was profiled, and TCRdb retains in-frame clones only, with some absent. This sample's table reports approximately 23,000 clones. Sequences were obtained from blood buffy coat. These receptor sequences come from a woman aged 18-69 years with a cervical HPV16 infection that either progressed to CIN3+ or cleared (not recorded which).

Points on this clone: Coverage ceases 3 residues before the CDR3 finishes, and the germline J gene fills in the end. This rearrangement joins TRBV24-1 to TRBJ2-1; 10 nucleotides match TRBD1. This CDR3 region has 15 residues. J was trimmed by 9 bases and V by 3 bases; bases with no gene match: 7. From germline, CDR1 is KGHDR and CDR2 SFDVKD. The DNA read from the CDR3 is TGTGCCACCAGTGATCGACAGGGGGCGATCCTTGAG. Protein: CATSDRQGAILE. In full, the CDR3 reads CATSDRQGAILEQFF.

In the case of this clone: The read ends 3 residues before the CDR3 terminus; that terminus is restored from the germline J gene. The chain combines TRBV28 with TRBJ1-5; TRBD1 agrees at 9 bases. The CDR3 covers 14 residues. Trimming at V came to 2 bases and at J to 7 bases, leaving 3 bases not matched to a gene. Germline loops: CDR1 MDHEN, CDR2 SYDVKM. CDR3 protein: CASSLGDRAQPQHF. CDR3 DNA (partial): TGTGCCAGCAGTTTAGGGGACAGGGCGCAGCCC.

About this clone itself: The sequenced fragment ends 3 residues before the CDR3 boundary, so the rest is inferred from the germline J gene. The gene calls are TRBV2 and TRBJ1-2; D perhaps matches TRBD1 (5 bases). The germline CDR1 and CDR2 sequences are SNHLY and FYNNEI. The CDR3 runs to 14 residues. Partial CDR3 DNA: TGTGCCAGCACCGGGACTAGCGGTTACAATGAC. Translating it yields CASTGTSGYND. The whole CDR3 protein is CASTGTSGYNDYTF. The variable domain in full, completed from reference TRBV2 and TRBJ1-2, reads EPEVTQTPSHQVTQMGQEVILRCVPISNHLYFYWYRQILGQKVEFLVSFYNNEISEKSEIFDDQFSVERPDGSNFTLKIRSTKLEDSAMYFCASTGTSGYNDYTFGSGTRLTVV.

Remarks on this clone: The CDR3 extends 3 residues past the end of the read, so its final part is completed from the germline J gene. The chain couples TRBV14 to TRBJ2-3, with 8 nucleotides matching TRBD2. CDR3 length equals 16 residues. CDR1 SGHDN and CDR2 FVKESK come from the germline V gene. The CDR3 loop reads CASSPGLATLGETQYF. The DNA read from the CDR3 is TGTGCCAGCAGCCCTGGACTAGCTACATTGGGAGAGACG.